Listed here are 5 T cell receptor beta chains from one sample, sequenced in a study of T cell responses to AZD1222 COVID-19 vaccine. TCRdb's copy holds only in-frame clones and misses some; the assay was immunoSEQ multiplex PCR. The repertoire consists of roughly 100,000 clones, with 90% occurring once and the leading ten covering 8%. Sequencing was performed on peripheral blood, taken 28 days after the second AZD1222 dose. The receptor set was obtained from an adult who received the AZD1222 COVID-19 vaccine.

The genes are TRBV7-2 and TRBJ2-2; tentative D call: TRBD1 (5 bases). The CDR3 totals 16 residues. From germline, CDR1 is SGHTA and CDR2 FQGNSA. Trimming removed 0 bases from V and 3 bases from J, with 11 bases in between. Here the CDR3 DNA reads TGTGCCAGCAGCTTAGCGGTCAGGGTGTACACCGGGGAGCTGTTTTTT. Encoded protein: CASSLAVRVYTGELFF.

This clone was observed once. V gene TRBV5-4 combines with J gene TRBJ2-7; 11 bases fit TRBD2. This CDR3 spans 15 amino acids. Trimming at V came to 2 bases and at J to 4 bases, leaving 5 bases not matched to a gene. Germline V gene lookup returns CDR1 SGHNT and CDR2 YYREEE (reference sequence). CDR3 in amino acids: CASSFFTSGGYEQYF. CDR3 coding DNA: TGTGCCAGCAGCTTCTTTACTAGCGGGGGATACGAGCAGTACTTC.

The chain recombines TRBV2 with TRBJ1-6; D is unclear. Trimming took off 2 bases at V and 9 bases at J, with 8 bases between the two ends. The length of the CDR3 is 13 residues. CDR1 is SNHLY, CDR2 FYNNEI, per germline. The CDR3 loop is CASSEMDASPLHF. CDR3 DNA sequence: TGTGCCAGCAGTGAAATGGACGCTTCACCCCTCCACTTT.

V and J are TRBV10-3 and TRBJ1-2, with D hard to call. V was shortened by 2 bases and J by 4 bases, with 5 bases between the two germline ends. The CDR3 length is 12 residues. Germline V gene lookup returns CDR1 ENHRY and CDR2 SYGVKD. CDR3 sequence reads: CAISEEFYGYTF. The CDR3, as DNA: TGTGCCATCAGTGAGGAATTCTATGGCTACACCTTC.

J is TRBJ1-2 and V is TRBV7-9; 10 bases line up with TRBD1. V trimming: 2 bases; J trimming: 6 bases; junction bases outside the gene matches: 9. Germline-derived CDR1 and CDR2 are SEHNR and FQNEAQ (reference sequence). The CDR3 covers 16 residues. CDR3 DNA: TGTGCCAGCAGCTTAACGCAGGACAGGGGGTTAGATGGCTACACCTTC. Residues: CASSLTQDRGLDGYTF.